What follows are 22 T cell receptor beta chains derived from one specimen sequenced in a study of T cell repertoires in cytomegalovirus infection. One entry per CDR3 protein, called by TCRdb with MiXCR from the reads. The sample shows tens of thousands of distinct CDR3 sequences, around 33% of them seen only once. Their specific antigens are unknown. Sequenced sample: PBMCs, sequenced either directly or after in vitro stimulation (not recorded which). Source of these receptors: a human donor in good health (CMV status not recorded). Some clones in this sample may be carry-over from other donors' samples.

This clonotype was counted a few times. The rearrangement uses TRBV10-3 and TRBJ2-3, with 7 positions matching TRBD2. The V segment lost 5 bases and the J segment 3 bases; nucleotides outside the gene matches: 8. CDR1 ENHRY and CDR2 SYGVKD come from the germline V gene. This CDR3 is 15 amino acids long. Here the CDR3 DNA reads TGTGCCATCAGTTCGATGGCGGGAGCGACAGATACGCAGTATTTT. This sequence encodes CAISSMAGATDTQYF.

The CDR3 nucleotides are TGTGCCAGCAGTACCAGCAGGGGTCTAGTGTATTTT. Encoded protein: CASSTSRGLVYF. The chain links TRBV2 to TRBJ2-3, with D maybe TRBD1 (6 bases). The CDR3 has 12 amino acids. The ends were cut back, 5 bases at V and 14 bases at J, with 17 bases in the middle. Germline assignment: CDR1 SNHLY and CDR2 FYNNEI.

The chain is built from TRBV6-6 and TRBJ1-3; D is undetermined. With 0 bases removed from V and 3 bases from J, the gap between germline ends came to 9 bases. The CDR3 has 15 amino acids. Per germline, CDR1 MNHNY and CDR2 SVGAGI (reference sequence). The CDR3 nucleotides are TGTGCCAGCAGTTACTCGAGGGCAGGTGGAAACACCATATATTTT. Protein: CASSYSRAGGNTIYF.

The chain joins TRBV9 to TRBJ2-1; D not resolved. This CDR3 spans 13 amino acids. V was trimmed by 3 bases and J by 13 bases, leaving 17 bases between them. CDR1 is SGDLS and CDR2 is YYNGEE in the germline V gene. The CDR3 nucleotides are TGTGCCAGCAGCGCCACCTTCACTAACCCACAGTTCTTC. It encodes CASSATFTNPQFF.

This clonotype has just a few counts. This chain uses TRBV14 with TRBJ2-6, with D hard to call. The CDR3 contains 15 residues. Germline assignment: CDR1 SGHDN and CDR2 FVKESK. Trimming removed 5 bases from V and 0 bases from J, with 8 bases in between. The CDR3 region is CASSSLRSGANVLTF. The CDR3 coding sequence is TGTGCCAGCAGCAGTTTACGCTCTGGGGCCAACGTCCTGACTTTC.

This clonotype showed up just a few times. This chain links TRBV6-2 or TRBV6-3 with TRBJ1-1; tentatively, D is TRBD1 (5 bases). This CDR3 is built from 14 residues. V was cut by 4 bases and J by 2 bases, with 11 bases left in between. The germline CDR1 and CDR2 sequences are MNHEY and SVGEGT. The CDR3 region has the DNA TGTGCCAGCAGTTCCCATGGGGCCAACACTGAAGCTTTCTTT. The encoded protein is CASSSHGANTEAFF.

The genes are TRBV28 and TRBJ1-4; possibly TRBD1 for D (5 bases). Germline CDR1 and CDR2: MDHEN and SYDVKM. This CDR3 has 15 amino acids. V shed 3 bases and J shed 6 bases, with 14 bases lying between them. In DNA, the CDR3 is TGTGCCAGCAGTTTTCGGTCGGGGGATGATGAAAAACTGTTTTTT. Translation gives CASSFRSGDDEKLFF.

The rearrangement links TRBV20-1 to TRBJ2-1; no definite D call. Trimming pared 5 bases from V and 0 bases from J, leaving 11 bases between. The CDR3 is 14 residues long. Germline-derived CDR1 and CDR2 are DFQATT and SNEGSKA (reference sequence). The CDR3 spells CSAGRLSSYNEQFF. As DNA, the CDR3 is TGCAGTGCTGGCCGCTTAAGCTCCTACAATGAGCAGTTCTTC.

The chain employs TRBV7-2 and TRBJ2-7, with D possibly TRBD2 on 6 matching bases. The V gene lost 2 bases and the J gene lost 3 bases, with 11 bases spanning the gap. The CDR3 covers 14 residues. The germline CDR1 and CDR2 sequences are SGHTA and FQGNSA. The CDR3 is CASSLQGGDYEQYF. DNA for the CDR3: TGTGCCAGCAGCTTACAGGGAGGAGACTACGAGCAGTACTTC.

The chain uses TRBV7-9 and TRBJ1-1, with 7 bases fitting TRBD1. V shed 5 bases and J 2 bases; nucleotides not matched to a gene: 8. The CDR3 is 15 amino acids. From germline, CDR1 is SEHNR and CDR2 FQNEAQ (reference sequence). The CDR3 reads CASSPPAGGNTEAFF. For the CDR3, the DNA is TGTGCCAGCAGCCCCCCGGCAGGGGGTAACACTGAAGCTTTCTTT.

This chain connects TRBV2 to TRBJ1-5; D is ambiguous. The CDR3 has 12 amino acids. Trimming left V 2 bases short and J 11 bases short, with 10 bases between. CDR1 and CDR2 from the germline V gene are SNHLY and FYNNEI. CDR3 in DNA: TGTGCCAGCAGTGAACTGGGTACGGCCCAGCATTTT. Its translation: CASSELGTAQHF.

The chain recombines TRBV19 with TRBJ2-1, with 7 bases that match TRBD2. J gave up 0 bases and V 8 bases, and 1 base lay outside the gene matches. CDR3 length equals 13 residues. Germline V gives CDR1 LNHDA, CDR2 SQIVND (reference sequence). CDR3 nucleotide sequence: TGTGCCAGTGCGGGAGACTCCTACAATGAGCAGTTCTTC. Its protein product is CASAGDSYNEQFF.

The chain joins TRBV14 to TRBJ2-1; tentative D call: TRBD1 (6 bases). CDR3 length equals 17 residues. With 0 bases removed from V and 10 bases from J, the gap between germline ends came to 22 bases. CDR1 and CDR2 (germline): SGHDN, FVKESK. CDR3: CASSQDPLVRGIGEQFF. The CDR3 nucleotides read TGTGCCAGCAGCCAAGATCCTCTGGTCAGGGGTATTGGAGAGCAGTTCTTC.

This clonotype was counted between two and nine times. The chain employs TRBV7-6 and TRBJ2-1; the D gene is possibly TRBD1 (6 bases). Trimming took off 7 bases at V and 3 bases at J, with 16 bases between the two ends. Germline assignment: CDR1 SGHVS and CDR2 FNYEAQ. The CDR3 has 15 residues. CDR3 region: CASTLGAGLYNEQFF. CDR3 coding DNA: TGTGCCAGCACCCTGGGGGCAGGACTCTACAATGAGCAGTTCTTC.

This clonotype was recorded many times. The chain employs TRBV5-6 and TRBJ2-3; D may be TRBD1 (7 bases). In germline, CDR1 is SGHDT, CDR2 YYEEEE. CDR3 length: 14 amino acids. With 4 bases removed from V and 0 bases from J, the gap between germline ends came to 9 bases. This chain's CDR3 is CASSPGGSTDTQYF. CDR3 coding DNA: TGTGCCAGCAGCCCAGGGGGGAGCACAGATACGCAGTATTTT.

The sample holds a few counts of this clonotype. This sequence joins TRBV28 and TRBJ2-3, with D maybe TRBD2 (7 bases). The length of the CDR3 is 16 residues. Germline lookup yields CDR1 MDHEN and CDR2 SYDVKM. With 4 bases removed from V and 2 bases from J, the gap between germline ends came to 16 bases. The CDR3 DNA follows: TGTGCCAGCAGTTCCCCTTCTCGGGGGGCCACAGATACGCAGTATTTT. Translation: CASSSPSRGATDTQYF.

The chain links TRBV18 to TRBJ1-4, with D hard to call. Germline-derived CDR1 and CDR2 are KGHSH and LQKENI. The CDR3 totals 12 residues. V dropped 2 bases and J dropped 5 bases, with 3 bases sitting between them. CDR3 protein: CASSPRNEKLFF. The CDR3 coding sequence is TGTGCCAGCTCACCAAGGAATGAAAAACTGTTTTTT. Full variable domain (rest looked up from reference TRBV18 and TRBJ1-4): NAGVMQNPRHLVRRRGQEARLRCSPMKGHSHVYWYRQLPEEGLKFMVYLQKENIIDESGMPKERFSAEFPKEGPSILRIQQVVRGDSAAYFCASSPRNEKLFFGSGTQLSVL.

The V and J genes are TRBV6-2 or TRBV6-3 and TRBJ1-1; D remains ambiguous. Germline CDR1 reads MNHEY; CDR2 reads SVGEGT. The V and J ends lost 6 bases and 0 bases respectively, with 8 bases between them. The CDR3 is made up of 13 amino acids. Here the CDR3 DNA reads TGTGCCAGCAGCTGGACTTTGAACACTGAAGCTTTCTTT. Its protein is CASSWTLNTEAFF.

The V and J genes are TRBV7-9 and TRBJ2-1; TRBD2 might be the D (5 bases). V was trimmed by 1 base and J by 5 bases, leaving 9 bases between them. CDR3 length: 14 amino acids. Germline loops: CDR1 SEHNR, CDR2 FQNEAQ (reference sequence). The CDR3 bases are TGTGCCAGCAGCTTAGTTAGCGTTAACAATGAGCAGTTCTTC. Its protein product is CASSLVSVNNEQFF.

The V and J genes are TRBV5-1 and TRBJ2-1, with 10 bases lining up with TRBD2. CDR1 is SGHRS and CDR2 is YFSETQ in the germline V gene. This CDR3 region has 15 residues. Germline trimming cut 3 bases from V and 8 bases from J; bases unmatched to any gene: 8. This CDR3 reads CASSSLAGVLDEQFF. DNA of the CDR3: TGCGCCAGCAGCTCCCTAGCGGGAGTCTTAGATGAGCAGTTCTTC. Looking up the rest from reference TRBV5-1 and TRBJ2-1 gives the full variable domain: KAGVTQTPRYLIKTRGQQVTLSCSPISGHRSVSWYQQTPGQGLQFLFEYFSETQRNKGNFPGRFSGRQFSNSRSEMNVSTLELGDSALYLCASSSLAGVLDEQFFGPGTRLTVL.

This clonotype turned up a few times. The V call is TRBV6-2 or TRBV6-3, the J call TRBJ2-3; D is unresolved. In germline, CDR1 is MNHEY, CDR2 SVGEGT. With 8 bases removed from V and 3 bases from J, the gap between germline ends came to 18 bases. This CDR3 contains 15 residues. The CDR3 is CASEVGEKGTDTQYF. In nucleotides, the CDR3 is TGTGCCAGCGAAGTAGGAGAAAAGGGAACAGATACGCAGTATTTT.

This sequence joins TRBV6-2 or TRBV6-3 and TRBJ1-3; a weak D match, TRBD1 (5 bases). The CDR3 runs to 19 residues. The germline gives CDR1 MNHEY, CDR2 SVGEGT. V dropped 2 bases and J dropped 4 bases, with 24 bases sitting between them. For the CDR3, the DNA is TGTGCCAGCAGTTACGCACCGGCGGGACTCGCACTGTGGGGAAACACCATATATTTT. It encodes CASSYAPAGLALWGNTIYF.